These T cell receptor beta chains were read from a single sample in a study of graft-versus-host responses after intestinal transplantation. The repertoire was sequenced with immunoSEQ multiplex PCR; TCRdb's copy has only in-frame clones and lacks some. Of fewer than 90,000 clones listed, about 95% are singletons. Their antigens remain unidentified. Material: unstimulated CD4+ T cells sorted from spleen or lymph node cells, obtained before transplant. These receptors were taken from a human donor who was the organ donor for an intestinal transplant. Each CDR3 is given with its conserved first and last residue. The D gene is left open where the match is weak. A clone size is listed for some rows: how often the clone was seen (once, few, many), or a class if it is expanded.

CDR3 protein: CAISTSTGTDNSPLHF
CDR3 DNA: TGTGCCATCAGTACTTCGACGGGGACAGACAATTCACCCCTCCACTTT
D gene: TRBD1
clone size: .
V gene: TRBV10-3
J gene: TRBJ1-6

CDR3 protein: CASSETFRDTVRAYEQYF
CDR3 DNA: TGTGCCAGCAGCGAAACTTTCCGGGACACCGTAAGAGCCTACGAGCAGTACTTC
D gene: .
clone size: .
V gene: TRBV21-1
J gene: TRBJ2-7

CDR3 protein: CAIDGLAGSGTQYF
CDR3 DNA: TGTGCCATCGACGGACTAGCGGGGAGTGGTACGCAGTATTTT
D gene: TRBD2
clone size: .
V gene: TRBV10-3
J gene: TRBJ2-3

CDR3 protein: CASSEGYRTGFF
CDR3 DNA: TGTGCCAGCAGTGAAGGATACCGGACGGGGTTCTTC
D gene: .
clone size: .
V gene: TRBV6-1
J gene: TRBJ2-1

CDR3 protein: CASSLPAGTATSYYGYTF
CDR3 DNA: TGTGCCAGCAGTCTCCCGGCCGGGACGGCGACTTCATACTATGGCTACACCTTC
D gene: .
clone size: .
V gene: TRBV28
J gene: TRBJ1-2

CDR3 protein: CASSGTADYGYTF
CDR3 DNA: TGTGCCAGCAGTGGGACAGCGGACTATGGCTACACCTTC
D gene: TRBD1
clone size: .
V gene: TRBV5-4
J gene: TRBJ1-2

CDR3 protein: CASSVPPSSYQYF
CDR3 DNA: TGTGCCAGCAGTGTACCGCCCAGTAGCTATCAGTACTTC
D gene: .
clone size: .
V gene: TRBV2
J gene: TRBJ2-4

CDR3 protein: CASSTLVGEQFF
CDR3 DNA: TGTGCCAGCAGCACCCTTGTGGGTGAGCAGTTCTTC
D gene: .
clone size: .
V gene: TRBV9
J gene: TRBJ2-1

CDR3 protein: CASKGTGVETQYF
CDR3 DNA: TGTGCCAGCAAGGGAACAGGGGTAGAGACCCAGTACTTC
D gene: TRBD1
clone size: .
V gene: TRBV2
J gene: TRBJ2-5

CDR3 protein: CASSRDWDYGYTF
CDR3 DNA: TGTGCCAGCAGCCGGGACTGGGACTATGGCTACACCTTC
D gene: .
clone size: .
V gene: TRBV7-2
J gene: TRBJ1-2

CDR3 protein: CASSPVVPMNTEAFF
CDR3 DNA: TGTGCCAGCAGCCCTGTAGTGCCAATGAACACTGAAGCTTTCTTT
D gene: .
clone size: .
V gene: TRBV7-2
J gene: TRBJ1-1

CDR3 protein: CASRGRGPNSPLHF
CDR3 DNA: TGTGCCAGTAGGGGCAGGGGGCCCAATTCACCCCTCCACTTT
D gene: TRBD1
clone size: .
V gene: TRBV19
J gene: TRBJ1-6

CDR3 protein: CASRQGSENIQYF
CDR3 DNA: TGTGCCAGCAGACAGGGTAGTGAAAACATTCAGTACTTC
D gene: TRBD1
clone size: few
V gene: TRBV10-3
J gene: TRBJ2-4

CDR3 protein: CASSLGAEGTQYF
CDR3 DNA: TGTGCCAGCAGCTTAGGGGCGGAGGGGACCCAGTACTTC
D gene: .
clone size: .
V gene: TRBV11-1
J gene: TRBJ2-5

CDR3 protein: CATSSGRVDPYNEQFF
CDR3 DNA: TGTGCCACCAGCAGCGGTCGAGTGGATCCCTACAATGAGCAGTTCTTC
D gene: .
clone size: .
V gene: TRBV15
J gene: TRBJ2-1

CDR3 protein: CASSAGLASNEQFF
CDR3 DNA: TGCGCCAGCAGCGCCGGACTAGCGAGCAATGAGCAGTTCTTC
D gene: TRBD2
clone size: .
V gene: TRBV5-1
J gene: TRBJ2-1

CDR3 protein: CASSLTIKTQYF
CDR3 DNA: TGTGCCAGCAGCCTTACGATAAAGACCCAGTACTTC
D gene: .
clone size: .
V gene: TRBV7-2
J gene: TRBJ2-5

CDR3 protein: CASSLNRDTSPKETQYF
CDR3 DNA: TGTGCCAGCAGTTTAAATCGGGACACCTCGCCCAAAGAGACCCAGTACTTC
D gene: .
clone size: .
V gene: TRBV27
J gene: TRBJ2-5

CDR3 protein: CASALNRGSGANVLTF
CDR3 DNA: TGTGCCAGCGCCCTAAACAGGGGCTCTGGGGCCAACGTCCTGACTTTC
D gene: TRBD1
clone size: .
V gene: TRBV18
J gene: TRBJ2-6

CDR3 protein: CASSFGSGYTF
CDR3 DNA: TGTGCCAGCAGTTTCGGCAGTGGCTACACCTTC
D gene: .
clone size: few
V gene: TRBV28
J gene: TRBJ1-2

CDR3 protein: CASSGNWVEAFF
CDR3 DNA: TGTGCCAGCAGCGGTAACTGGGTGGAAGCTTTCTTT
D gene: .
clone size: .
V gene: TRBV14
J gene: TRBJ1-1

CDR3 protein: CAWSVGRGRYGYTF
CDR3 DNA: TGTGCCTGGAGTGTAGGTAGGGGGCGCTATGGCTACACCTTC
D gene: TRBD1
clone size: .
V gene: TRBV30
J gene: TRBJ1-2

CDR3 protein: CASRTPGNEQYF
CDR3 DNA: TGTGCCAGCAGAACCCCAGGGAACGAGCAGTACTTC
D gene: .
clone size: .
V gene: TRBV6-5
J gene: TRBJ2-7

CDR3 protein: CASSVGLAEETQYF
CDR3 DNA: TGTGCCAGCAGCGTAGGACTAGCGGAAGAGACCCAGTACTTC
D gene: TRBD2
clone size: .
V gene: TRBV9
J gene: TRBJ2-5

CDR3 protein: CASSPWTGSRTEAFF
CDR3 DNA: TGTGCCAGCAGCCCCTGGACAGGAAGCAGGACTGAAGCTTTCTTT
D gene: TRBD1
clone size: once
V gene: TRBV7-3
J gene: TRBJ1-1

CDR3 protein: CASSEAEGRQPQHF
CDR3 DNA: TGTGCCAGCAGTGAAGCTGAGGGCAGGCAGCCCCAGCATTTT
D gene: .
clone size: .
V gene: TRBV2
J gene: TRBJ1-5

CDR3 protein: CASSQKGGATNEKLFF
CDR3 DNA: TGCGCCAGCAGCCAAAAAGGAGGAGCAACTAATGAAAAACTGTTTTTT
D gene: .
clone size: .
V gene: TRBV4-1
J gene: TRBJ1-4

CDR3 protein: CASSTGATDTQYF
CDR3 DNA: TGTGCCAGCAGCACAGGGGCCACAGATACGCAGTATTTT
D gene: TRBD1
clone size: once
V gene: TRBV11-3
J gene: TRBJ2-3

CDR3 protein: CASSPLAQPSTISGNTIYF
CDR3 DNA: TGTGCCAGCTCACCACTAGCCCAGCCTTCTACCATCTCTGGAAACACCATATATTTT
D gene: .
clone size: .
V gene: TRBV18
J gene: TRBJ1-3